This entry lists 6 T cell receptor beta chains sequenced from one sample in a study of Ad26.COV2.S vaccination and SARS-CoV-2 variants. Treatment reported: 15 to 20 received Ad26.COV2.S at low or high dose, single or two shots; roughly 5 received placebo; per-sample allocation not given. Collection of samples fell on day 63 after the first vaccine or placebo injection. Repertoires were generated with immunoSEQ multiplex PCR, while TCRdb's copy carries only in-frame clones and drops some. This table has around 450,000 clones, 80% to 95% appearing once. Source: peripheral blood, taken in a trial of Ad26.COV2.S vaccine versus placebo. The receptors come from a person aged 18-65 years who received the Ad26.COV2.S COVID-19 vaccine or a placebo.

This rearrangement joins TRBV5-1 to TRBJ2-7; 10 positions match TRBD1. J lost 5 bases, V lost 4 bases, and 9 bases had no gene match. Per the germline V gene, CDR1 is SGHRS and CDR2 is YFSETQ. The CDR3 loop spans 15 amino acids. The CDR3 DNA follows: TGCGCCAGCAGCCCATGGGGACAGGGGACACACGAGCAGTACTTC. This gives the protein CASSPWGQGTHEQYF.

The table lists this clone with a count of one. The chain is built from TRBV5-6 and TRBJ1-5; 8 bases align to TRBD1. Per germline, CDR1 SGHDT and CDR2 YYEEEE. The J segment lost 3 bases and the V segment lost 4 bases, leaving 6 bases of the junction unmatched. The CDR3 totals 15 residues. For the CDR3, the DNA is TGTGCCAGCAGCCTGACAGGGGCATTCAATCAGCCCCAGCATTTT. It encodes CASSLTGAFNQPQHF.

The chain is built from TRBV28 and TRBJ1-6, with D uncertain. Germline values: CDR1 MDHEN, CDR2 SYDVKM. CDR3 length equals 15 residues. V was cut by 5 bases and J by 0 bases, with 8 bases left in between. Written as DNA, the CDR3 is TGTGCCAGCAGTACCTTCAGCTCCTATAATTCACCCCTCCACTTT. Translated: CASSTFSSYNSPLHF.

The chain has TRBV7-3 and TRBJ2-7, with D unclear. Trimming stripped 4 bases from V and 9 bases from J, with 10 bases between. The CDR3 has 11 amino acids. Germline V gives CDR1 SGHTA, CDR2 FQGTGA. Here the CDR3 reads CASSSLLWQYF. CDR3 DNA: TGTGCCAGCAGCTCCCTTTTATGGCAGTACTTC.

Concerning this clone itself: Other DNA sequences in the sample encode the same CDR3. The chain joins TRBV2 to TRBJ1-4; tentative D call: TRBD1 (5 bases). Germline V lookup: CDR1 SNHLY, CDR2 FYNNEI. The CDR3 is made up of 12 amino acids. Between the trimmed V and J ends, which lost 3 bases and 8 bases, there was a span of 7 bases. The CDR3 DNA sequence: TGTGCCAGCAGTGAGAGGGGAGAAAAACTGTTTTTT. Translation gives CASSERGEKLFF.

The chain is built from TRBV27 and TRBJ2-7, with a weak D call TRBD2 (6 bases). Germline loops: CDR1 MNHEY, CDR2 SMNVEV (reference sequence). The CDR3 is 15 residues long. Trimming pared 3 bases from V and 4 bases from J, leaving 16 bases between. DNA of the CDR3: TGTGCCAGCAGTTTCGGGGTAGCGGTTAAATACGAGCAGTACTTC. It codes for CASSFGVAVKYEQYF.